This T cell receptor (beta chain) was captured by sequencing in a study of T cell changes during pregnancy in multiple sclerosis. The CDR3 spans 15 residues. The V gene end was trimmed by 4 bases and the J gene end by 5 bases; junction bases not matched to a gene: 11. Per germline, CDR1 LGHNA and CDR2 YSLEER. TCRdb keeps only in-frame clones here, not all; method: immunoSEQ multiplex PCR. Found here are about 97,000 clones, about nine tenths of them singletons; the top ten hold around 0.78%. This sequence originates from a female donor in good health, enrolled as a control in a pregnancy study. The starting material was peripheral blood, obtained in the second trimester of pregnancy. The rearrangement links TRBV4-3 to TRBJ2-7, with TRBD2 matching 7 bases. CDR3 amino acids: CASSLAAGTTNEQYF. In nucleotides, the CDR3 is TGCGCCAGCAGCCTAGCGGCCGGGACTACGAACGAGCAGTACTTC.